These T cell receptor beta chains were read from a single sample in a study of a mutant IDH1 vaccine in newly diagnosed glioma. Their antigen targets remain unknown. The data were produced by immunoSEQ multiplex PCR, yet TCRdb's version contains in-frame clones alone and is incomplete. This sample has about 120,000 clones; roughly 90% occur once, and the top ten carry roughly 0.55%. The sequenced sample was PBMCs, obtained from a glioma patient whose treatment included an IDH1 peptide vaccine. Source of these receptors: a woman aged 50 to 65 with glioma. Each CDR3 is given with its conserved first and last residue. Fields, in order: clone size, V gene, D gene, CDR3 length, J gene, CDR3 DNA, CDR3 protein. D genes are given only for firm matches. Some rows have no size entry. The others give once, few or many, or a class for an expanded clone.

.	TRBV27	.	14	TRBJ2-2	TGTGCCAGCAGTGCTTGGACGAACACCGGGGAGCTGTTTTTT	CASSAWTNTGELFF
.	TRBV9	.	13	TRBJ2-2	TGTGCCAGCAGCGGCAGACTAGCCGGGGAGCTGTTTTTT	CASSGRLAGELFF
.	TRBV6-5	TRBD1	14	TRBJ2-7	TGTGCCAGCAGTTACACGGGACAGGACTACGAGCAGTACTTC	CASSYTGQDYEQYF
once	TRBV9	.	14	TRBJ1-1	TGTGCCAGCAGCGTAGAAGGTGGGGGCACTGAAGCTTTCTTT	CASSVEGGGTEAFF
.	TRBV7-3	.	14	TRBJ2-2	TGTGCCAGCAGCGACACAATGAACACCGGGGAGCTGTTTTTT	CASSDTMNTGELFF
.	TRBV16	.	13	TRBJ2-7	TGTGCCAGCAGCCAATCGAACAATTTGGGGCAGTACTTC	CASSQSNNLGQYF
.	TRBV2	.	15	TRBJ2-7	TGTGCCAGCACCGGGAGGAGGGACAATTCCTACGAGCAGTACTTC	CASTGRRDNSYEQYF
few	TRBV6-6	.	13	TRBJ1-1	TGTGCCAGCGTGTCAGGCCGGAACACTGAAGCTTTCTTT	CASVSGRNTEAFF
.	TRBV6-5	TRBD1	15	TRBJ2-5	TGTGCCAGCAGTGGCCGGGACAGGGGGCAAGAGACCCAGTACTTC	CASSGRDRGQETQYF
.	TRBV6-5	.	14	TRBJ1-2	TGTGCCAGCACGCAGTCAGGGCTCGACTATGGCTACACCTTC	CASTQSGLDYGYTF
.	TRBV4-1	.	14	TRBJ2-6	TGCGCCAGCGACAAAGGGGCTGGGGCCAACGTCCTGACTTTC	CASDKGAGANVLTF
.	TRBV6-5	TRBD2	15	TRBJ2-7	TGTGCCAGCAGTTCAGTAGCGGGAGTCAGTTACGAGCAGTACTTC	CASSSVAGVSYEQYF
.	TRBV10-1	.	13	TRBJ1-3	TGCGCCAGCAGTGGGGCAGCTGGAAACACCATATATTTT	CASSGAAGNTIYF
.	TRBV6-5	.	13	TRBJ2-1	TGTGCCAGCAGTTACGACAGCTACAATGAGCAGTTCTTC	CASSYDSYNEQFF
.	TRBV25-1	.	14	TRBJ2-1	TGTGCCAGCCGCCCGTCGGGGCCCTACAATGAGCAGTTCTTC	CASRPSGPYNEQFF
.	TRBV18	.	17	TRBJ2-7	TGTGCCAGCTCATCTACCAGGATAGTAACTAGGGGCTACGAGCAGTACTTC	CASSSTRIVTRGYEQYF
.	TRBV7-9	.	13	TRBJ1-2	TGTGCCAGCAGCTTAGTACAGGGTCATGGCTACACCTTC	CASSLVQGHGYTF
.	TRBV5-1	.	15	TRBJ2-4	TGCGCCAGCAGCTTGGGCGACCTAACCCTAAACATTCAGTACTTC	CASSLGDLTLNIQYF